The 20 T cell receptor beta chains presented below share a single source sample, sequenced in a study of blood T cell repertoires in COVID-19. TCRdb's copy holds only in-frame clones and misses some; the assay was immunoSEQ multiplex PCR. The table has roughly 300,000 clones, 65% to 90% seen once. The source material was peripheral blood. The receptor source for this set is a human donor in a cohort sampled during active COVID-19.

The chain is built from TRBV14 and TRBJ2-1, with 7 bases lining up with TRBD2. Trimming took 4 bases from V and 5 from J; bases not matched to a gene: 11. There are 16 residues in the CDR3. Germline V gene sequence: CDR1 SGHDN, CDR2 FVKESK. The CDR3 is CASSRWGGKKHNEQFF. The CDR3 coding sequence is TGTGCCAGCAGCCGGTGGGGGGGAAAAAAACACAATGAGCAGTTCTTC.

This clone is a singleton in its sample. The gene calls are TRBV24-1 and TRBJ1-5, with D possibly matching TRBD1 (6 bases). Looked up from germline, CDR1 is KGHDR and CDR2 is SFDVKD. There are 14 residues in the CDR3. V was trimmed by 5 bases and J by 3 bases, leaving 10 bases between them. Written as DNA, the CDR3 is TGTGCCACCAGTGTTGGACAGATCAATCAGCCCCAGCATTTT. This translates into CATSVGQINQPQHF.

The J gene is TRBJ1-1, the V gene TRBV18; 8 bases are a match to TRBD1. Germline lookup yields CDR1 KGHSH and CDR2 LQKENI. This CDR3 contains 13 residues. The V segment lost 3 bases and the J segment 8 bases; nucleotides outside the gene matches: 5. CDR3 amino acids: CASSPATGVEAFF. DNA for the CDR3: TGTGCCAGCTCACCCGCGACAGGGGTCGAAGCTTTCTTT.

The chain joins TRBV10-2 to TRBJ2-5; D not certain. Germline V gene lookup returns CDR1 WSHSY and CDR2 SAAADI. The CDR3 is 12 residues long. With 2 bases removed from V and 5 bases from J, the gap between germline ends came to 6 bases. The CDR3 nucleotides read TGCGCCAGCAGTGAGCCGGAGGAGACCCAGTACTTC. Protein product: CASSEPEETQYF.

The chain joins TRBV27 to TRBJ1-4; 8 nucleotides line up with TRBD1. The CDR3 covers 15 residues. Trimming cost V 2 bases and J 5 bases; bases outside gene matches: 4. From germline, CDR1 is MNHEY and CDR2 SMNVEV (reference sequence). This chain's CDR3 is CASSLRTGINEKLFF. The DNA for the CDR3 is TGTGCCAGCAGTTTACGGACAGGGATAAATGAAAAACTGTTTTTT.

Concerning this clone itself: The germline gene is not matched at one end of the junction; a read error may be the cause. The chain couples TRBV13 to TRBJ1-1, with 11 bases fitting TRBD1. Per germline, CDR1 PRHDT and CDR2 FYEKMQ (reference sequence). The CDR3 covers 17 residues. The CDR3 coding sequence is TGTGCCAGCAGCCTAGGGACAGGGGGAGTTTGGAACACTGAAGCTTTCTTT. It codes for CASSLGTGGVWNTEAFF.

This chain joins TRBV3-1 (or the pseudogene TRBV3-2) and TRBJ2-7; 8 positions match TRBD1. Germline V gives CDR1 LGHDT, CDR2 YNNKEL (reference sequence). The length of the CDR3 is 17 residues. V lost 0 bases and J lost 3; bases outside the gene matches: 10. For the CDR3, the DNA is TGTGCCAGCAGCCAAGATCCCCGGACAGGGTCTGTCTACGAGCAGTACTTC. This sequence encodes CASSQDPRTGSVYEQYF.

J is TRBJ2-3 and V is TRBV7-9; D may be TRBD1 (6 bases). In germline, CDR1 is SEHNR, CDR2 FQNEAQ (reference sequence). V lost 1 base and J lost 5, with 16 bases in between. There are 16 residues in the CDR3. Here the CDR3 reads CASSLVLKGVGDTQYF. The DNA of the CDR3 is TGTGCCAGCAGCTTAGTACTAAAGGGGGTTGGAGATACGCAGTATTTT. The full variable domain, its missing parts supplied by reference TRBV7-9 and TRBJ2-3, is DTGVSQNPRHKITKRGQNVTFRCDPISEHNRLYWYRQTLGQGPEFLTYFQNEAQLEKSRLLSDRFSAERPKGSFSTLEIQRTEQGDSAMYLCASSLVLKGVGDTQYFGPGTRLTVL.

The chain employs TRBV30 and TRBJ1-6; TRBD1 might be the D (6 bases). The V end lost 3 bases, the J end lost 5 bases, and 14 bases lay between the germline ends. This CDR3 is 15 amino acids long. Germline loops: CDR1 GTSNPN, CDR2 SVGIG (reference sequence). CDR3 region: CAWRIQGLDNSPLHF. The CDR3 coding sequence is TGTGCCTGGAGAATACAGGGTTTGGATAATTCACCCCTCCACTTT.

The chain has TRBV19 and TRBJ1-1; D is undetermined. Per germline, CDR1 LNHDA and CDR2 SQIVND (reference sequence). The V end was cut by 3 bases, the J end by 10 bases, with 15 bases between. This CDR3 has 13 amino acids. The CDR3 reads CASSMLSGVGAFF. CDR3 DNA: TGTGCCAGTAGTATGCTGTCCGGGGTGGGAGCTTTCTTT. The full variable domain, with the rest looked up from reference TRBV19 and TRBJ1-1, is DGGITQSPKYLFRKEGQNVTLSCEQNLNHDAMYWYRQDPGQGLRLIYYSQIVNDFQKGDIAEGYSVSREKKESFPLTVTSAQKNPTAFYLCASSMLSGVGAFFGQGTRLTVV.

The chain joins TRBV4-2 to TRBJ2-3, with a tentative D call TRBD1 (5 bases). The length of the CDR3 is 17 residues. CDR1 is LGHNA and CDR2 is YNFKEQ in the germline V gene. Trimming pared 4 bases from V and 0 bases from J, leaving 17 bases between. This CDR3 is CASSPWGASFSTDTQYF. The DNA of the CDR3 is TGTGCCAGCAGCCCCTGGGGCGCTTCATTTAGCACAGATACGCAGTATTTT.

The rearrangement uses TRBV11-2 and TRBJ1-2; D is possibly TRBD1 (6 bases). The CDR3 runs to 13 residues. From germline, CDR1 is SGHAT and CDR2 FQNNGV. Trimming shortened V by 5 bases and J by 1 base, and 8 bases separated the two germline ends. CDR3 DNA: TGTGCCAGCAGCCTACAGGGTAACTATGGCTACACCTTC. It codes for CASSLQGNYGYTF.

The V and J genes are TRBV27 and TRBJ1-1; 9 bases are shared with TRBD1. Germline values: CDR1 MNHEY, CDR2 SMNVEV (reference sequence). The CDR3 has 15 residues. V was clipped by 5 bases and J by 1 base; unmatched bases: 5. The CDR3 DNA sequence: TGTGCCAGCAGTCCGGAGGGACAGGGGAACACTGAAGCTTTCTTT. It codes for CASSPEGQGNTEAFF.

This chain connects TRBV2 to TRBJ1-1; no reliable D call. CDR1 and CDR2 (germline): SNHLY, FYNNEI. The germline V and J ends were trimmed by 3 bases and 12 bases, with 11 bases remaining between them. The CDR3 length is 11 residues. The CDR3 region is CASSDLGRSFF. The CDR3 nucleotides read TGTGCCAGCAGTGATTTGGGGAGGTCTTTCTTT.

This clone was seen a few times. The chain combines TRBV2 with TRBJ1-1; D is ambiguous. This CDR3 is 13 amino acids long. Germline loops: CDR1 SNHLY, CDR2 FYNNEI. The V gene lost 8 bases and the J gene lost 2 bases, with 12 bases spanning the gap. CDR3 coding DNA: TGTGCCAGCCGACGGCAGGTAAACACTGAAGCTTTCTTT. Translation gives CASRRQVNTEAFF. Full variable domain (missing parts from reference TRBV2 and TRBJ1-1): EPEVTQTPSHQVTQMGQEVILRCVPISNHLYFYWYRQILGQKVEFLVSFYNNEISEKSEIFDDQFSVERPDGSNFTLKIRSTKLEDSAMYFCASRRQVNTEAFFGQGTRLTVV.

For this clone: Other DNA sequences of this sample code for an identical CDR3. The gene calls are TRBV20-1 and TRBJ2-1, with TRBD1 matching 7 bases. Looked up from germline, CDR1 is DFQATT and CDR2 is SNEGSKA (reference sequence). The CDR3 consists of 11 residues. V shed 6 bases and J 7 bases; nucleotides not matched to a gene: 3. CDR3 loop: CSASRGNEQFF. CDR3 nucleotide sequence: TGCAGTGCGTCCAGGGGGAATGAGCAGTTCTTC.

Only a few counts were recorded for this clone. V is TRBV14 and J is TRBJ2-1; unclear D gene. From germline, CDR1 is SGHDN and CDR2 FVKESK. Trimming took 0 bases from V and 7 from J, leaving 7 bases between them. The CDR3 loop spans 13 amino acids. Here the CDR3 DNA reads TGTGCCAGCAGCCAAGAATATTTGAATGAGCAGTTCTTC. Translated: CASSQEYLNEQFF.

The V and J genes are TRBV19 and TRBJ1-5; 9 bases are a match to TRBD1. V shed 9 bases and J 6 bases; nucleotides not matched to a gene: 12. The CDR3 is 15 residues long. Germline V gene data show CDR1 as LNHDA and CDR2 as SQIVND (reference sequence). The CDR3 loop is CASTLGTGRSQPQHF. The DNA for the CDR3 is TGTGCCAGCACACTGGGGACAGGGAGAAGTCAGCCCCAGCATTTT.

The V and J genes are TRBV7-2 and TRBJ2-1; 7 bases are shared with TRBD1. J was trimmed by 0 bases and V by 10 bases; bases with no gene match: 9. This CDR3 region has 15 residues. CDR1 SGHTA and CDR2 FQGNSA come from the germline V gene. The CDR3 DNA sequence: TGTGCCATAAGACCGGGACAGCCCTCCTACAATGAGCAGTTCTTC. It encodes CAIRPGQPSYNEQFF.

V is TRBV27 and J is TRBJ1-2; the match to TRBD1 covers 9 bases. The CDR3 contains 16 residues. Germline CDR1 is MNHEY and CDR2 is SMNVEV (reference sequence). The ends lost 6 bases at V and 4 bases at J; junction bases unmatched: 12. The CDR3 nucleotides are TGTGCCAGCAGACAATTGGGACAGGGAGTTGGCTATGGCTACACCTTC. Its translation: CASRQLGQGVGYGYTF.